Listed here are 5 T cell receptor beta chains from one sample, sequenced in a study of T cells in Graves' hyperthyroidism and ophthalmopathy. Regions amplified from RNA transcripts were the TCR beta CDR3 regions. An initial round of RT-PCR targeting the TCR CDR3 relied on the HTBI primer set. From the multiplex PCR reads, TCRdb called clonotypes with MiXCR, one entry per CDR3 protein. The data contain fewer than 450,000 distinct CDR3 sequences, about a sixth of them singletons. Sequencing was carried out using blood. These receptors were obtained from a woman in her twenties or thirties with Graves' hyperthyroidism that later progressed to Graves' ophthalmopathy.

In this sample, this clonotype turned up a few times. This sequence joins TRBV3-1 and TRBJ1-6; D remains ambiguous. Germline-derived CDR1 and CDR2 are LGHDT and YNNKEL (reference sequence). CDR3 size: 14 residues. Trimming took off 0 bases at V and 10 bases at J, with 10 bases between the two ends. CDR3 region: CASSQEFLRSPLHF. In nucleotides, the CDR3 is TGTGCCAGCAGCCAAGAATTTCTGAGATCACCCCTCCACTTT.

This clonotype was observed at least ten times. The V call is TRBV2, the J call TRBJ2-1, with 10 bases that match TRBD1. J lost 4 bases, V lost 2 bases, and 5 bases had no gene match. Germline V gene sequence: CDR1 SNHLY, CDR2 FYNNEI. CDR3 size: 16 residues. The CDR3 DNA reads TGTGCCAGCAGTGAATTAGGGGACAGGGGATACAATGAGCAGTTCTTC. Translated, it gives CASSELGDRGYNEQFF. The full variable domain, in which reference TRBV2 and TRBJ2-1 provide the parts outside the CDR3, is EPEVTQTPSHQVTQMGQEVILRCVPISNHLYFYWYRQILGQKVEFLVSFYNNEISEKSEIFDDQFSVERPDGSNFTLKIRSTKLEDSAMYFCASSELGDRGYNEQFFGPGTRLTVL.

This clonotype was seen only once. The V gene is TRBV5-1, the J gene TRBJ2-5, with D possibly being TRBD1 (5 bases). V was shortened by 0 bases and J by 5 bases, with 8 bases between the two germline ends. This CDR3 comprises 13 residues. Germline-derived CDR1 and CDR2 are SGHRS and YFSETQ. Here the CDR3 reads CASSLGGTETQYF. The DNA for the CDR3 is TGCGCCAGCAGCTTGGGGGGCACGGAGACCCAGTACTTC.

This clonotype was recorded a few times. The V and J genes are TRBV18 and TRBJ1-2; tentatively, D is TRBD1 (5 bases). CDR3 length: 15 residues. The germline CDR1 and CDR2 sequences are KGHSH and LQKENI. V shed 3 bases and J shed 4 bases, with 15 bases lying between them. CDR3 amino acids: CASSPGPRGPYGYTF. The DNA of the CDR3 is TGTGCCAGCTCACCGGGACCGCGAGGACCCTATGGCTACACCTTC.

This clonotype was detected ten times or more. Here the CDR3 reads CASSGEGYEQYF. As DNA, the CDR3 is TGTGCCAGCAGCGGGGAGGGCTACGAGCAGTACTTC. This rearrangement joins TRBV2 to TRBJ2-7; the match to TRBD2 covers 7 bases. Trimming took 6 bases from V and 3 from J; bases not matched to a gene: 2. Germline CDR1 is SNHLY and CDR2 is FYNNEI. CDR3 length: 12 residues.